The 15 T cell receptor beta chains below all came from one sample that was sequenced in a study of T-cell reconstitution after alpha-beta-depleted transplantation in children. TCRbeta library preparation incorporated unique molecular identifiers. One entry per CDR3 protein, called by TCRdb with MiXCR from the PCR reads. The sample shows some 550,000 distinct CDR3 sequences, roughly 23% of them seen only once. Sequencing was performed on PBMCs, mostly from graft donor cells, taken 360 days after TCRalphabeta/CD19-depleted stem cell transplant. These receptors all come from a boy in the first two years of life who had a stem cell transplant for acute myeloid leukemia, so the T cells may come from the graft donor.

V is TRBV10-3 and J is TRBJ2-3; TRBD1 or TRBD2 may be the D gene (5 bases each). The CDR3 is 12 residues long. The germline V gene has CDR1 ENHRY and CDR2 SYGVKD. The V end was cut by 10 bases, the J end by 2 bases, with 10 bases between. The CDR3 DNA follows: TGTGCCACCGGGGACCCCACAGATACGCAGTATTTT. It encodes CATGDPTDTQYF.

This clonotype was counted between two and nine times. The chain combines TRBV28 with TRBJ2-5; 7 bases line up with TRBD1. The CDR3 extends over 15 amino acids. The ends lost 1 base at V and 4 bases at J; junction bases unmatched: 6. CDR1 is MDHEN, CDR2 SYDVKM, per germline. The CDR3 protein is CASSLFGEGAETQYF. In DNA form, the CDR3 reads TGTGCCAGCAGTTTATTCGGTGAGGGGGCAGAGACCCAGTACTTC.

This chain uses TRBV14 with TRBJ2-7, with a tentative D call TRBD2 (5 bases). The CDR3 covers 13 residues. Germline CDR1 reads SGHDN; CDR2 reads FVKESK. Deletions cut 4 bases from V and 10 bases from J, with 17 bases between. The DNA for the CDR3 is TGTGCCAGCAGCCTTCTATTCGGCGGGCCCCAGTACGTC. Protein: CASSLLFGGPQYV.

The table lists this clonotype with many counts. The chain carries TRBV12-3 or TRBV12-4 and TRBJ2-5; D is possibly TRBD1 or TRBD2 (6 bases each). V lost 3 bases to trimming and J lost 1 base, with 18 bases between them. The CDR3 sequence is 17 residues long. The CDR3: CASSLSQGRLGQETQYF. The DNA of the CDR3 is TGTGCCAGCAGTTTGTCGCAGGGGAGGCTGGGCCAAGAGACCCAGTACTTC.

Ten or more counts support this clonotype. In DNA form, the CDR3 reads TGTGCCAGCAGTACCCACGGGGGGTCGACAGATACGCAGTATTTT. Encoded protein: CASSTHGGSTDTQYF. V is TRBV28 and J is TRBJ2-3; 7 bases fit TRBD2. This CDR3 is 15 amino acids long. The germline V gene has CDR1 MDHEN and CDR2 SYDVKM. V shed 5 bases, J shed 3 bases, and the junction held 8 bases outside the gene matches.

The chain's CDR3 is CAISSGTDYNEQFF. The CDR3 DNA sequence: TGTGCCATCAGTTCCGGGACAGACTACAATGAGCAGTTCTTC. V is TRBV10-3 and J is TRBJ2-1; 7 nucleotides agree with TRBD1. J gave up 3 bases and V 5 bases, and 4 bases lay outside the gene matches. The CDR3 extends over 14 amino acids. Germline CDR1 ENHRY, CDR2 SYGVKD.

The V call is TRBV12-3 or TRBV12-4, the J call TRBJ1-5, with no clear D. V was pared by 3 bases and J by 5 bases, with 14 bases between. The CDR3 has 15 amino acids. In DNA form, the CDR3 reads TGTGCCAGCAGTTTCGCTTCGGGCAACCATCAGCCCCAGCATTTT. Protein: CASSFASGNHQPQHF.

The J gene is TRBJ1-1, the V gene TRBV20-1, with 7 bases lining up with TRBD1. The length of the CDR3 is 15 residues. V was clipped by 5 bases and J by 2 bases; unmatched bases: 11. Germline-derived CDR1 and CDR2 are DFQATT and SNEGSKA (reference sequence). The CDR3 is CSAPTQGSGNTEAFF. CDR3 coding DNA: TGCAGTGCTCCGACACAGGGGAGCGGTAACACTGAAGCTTTCTTT.

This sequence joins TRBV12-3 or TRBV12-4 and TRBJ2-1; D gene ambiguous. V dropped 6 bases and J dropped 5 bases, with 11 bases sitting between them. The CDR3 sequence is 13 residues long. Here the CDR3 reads CASSSWSHNEQFF. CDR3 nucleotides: TGTGCCAGCAGCTCTTGGAGCCACAATGAGCAGTTCTTC.

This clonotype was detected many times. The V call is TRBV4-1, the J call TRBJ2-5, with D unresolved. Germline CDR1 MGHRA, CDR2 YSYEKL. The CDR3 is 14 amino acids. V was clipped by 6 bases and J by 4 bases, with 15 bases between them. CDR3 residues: CASSSTLNRETQYF. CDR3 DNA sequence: TGCGCCAGCAGTTCCACTTTGAATCGAGAGACCCAGTACTTC.

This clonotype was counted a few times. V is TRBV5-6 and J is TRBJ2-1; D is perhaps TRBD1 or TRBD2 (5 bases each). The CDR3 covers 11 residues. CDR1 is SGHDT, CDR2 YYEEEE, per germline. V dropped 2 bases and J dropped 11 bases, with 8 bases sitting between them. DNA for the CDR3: TGTGCCAGCAGCTTCGGGGCCCAGCAGTTCTTC. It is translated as CASSFGAQQFF.

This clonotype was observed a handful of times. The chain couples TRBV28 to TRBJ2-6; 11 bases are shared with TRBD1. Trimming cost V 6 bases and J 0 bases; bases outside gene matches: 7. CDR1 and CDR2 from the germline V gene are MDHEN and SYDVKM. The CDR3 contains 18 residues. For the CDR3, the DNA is TGTGCCAGCAGGGACAGGGGGCTCTTCCGCTCTGGGGCCAACGTCCTGACTTTC. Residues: CASRDRGLFRSGANVLTF.

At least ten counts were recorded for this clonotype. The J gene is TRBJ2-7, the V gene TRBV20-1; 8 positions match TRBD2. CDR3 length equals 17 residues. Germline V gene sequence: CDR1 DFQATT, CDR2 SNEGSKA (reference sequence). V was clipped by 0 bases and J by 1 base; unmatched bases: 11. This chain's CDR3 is CSARDLSGVLPSYEQYF. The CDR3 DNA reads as TGCAGTGCTAGAGATCTTAGCGGGGTACTTCCTTCCTACGAGCAGTACTTC.

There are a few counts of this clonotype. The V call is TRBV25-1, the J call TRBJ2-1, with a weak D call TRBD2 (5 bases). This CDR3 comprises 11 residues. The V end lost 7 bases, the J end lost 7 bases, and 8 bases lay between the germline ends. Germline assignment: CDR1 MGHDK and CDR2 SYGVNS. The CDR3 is CASKSGNEQFF. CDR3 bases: TGTGCCAGCAAGTCGGGGAATGAGCAGTTCTTC. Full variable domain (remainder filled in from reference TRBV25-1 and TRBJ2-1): EADIYQTPRYLVIGTGKKITLECSQTMGHDKMYWYQQDPGMELHLIHYSYGVNSTEKGDLSSESTVSRIRTEHFPLTLESARPSHTSQYLCASKSGNEQFFGPGTRLTVL.

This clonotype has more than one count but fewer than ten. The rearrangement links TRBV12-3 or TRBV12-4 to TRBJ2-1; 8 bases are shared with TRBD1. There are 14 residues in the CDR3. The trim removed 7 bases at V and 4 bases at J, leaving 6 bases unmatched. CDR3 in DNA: TGTGCCAGCACCCTGGGGACAGGTTACAATGAGCAGTTCTTC. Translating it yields CASTLGTGYNEQFF.